Following are 14 T cell receptor beta chains from one sample sequenced in a study of intratumoral heterogeneity in liver cancer. Profiling relied on immunoSEQ multiplex PCR, and the TCRdb table lists in-frame clones only, not all of them. The table has 20,000 to 25,000 clones, around 78% seen once. This material consisted of tumor-adjacent normal tissue, taken before any cancer treatment. These receptors were obtained from a woman in her seventies with hepatocellular carcinoma.

The genes are TRBV30 and TRBJ2-7; weak D call: TRBD1 (6 bases). The CDR3 sequence is 13 residues long. V gave up 5 bases and J gave up 4 bases, with 15 bases separating them. The V gene's germline CDR1 is GTSNPN and CDR2 SVGIG (reference sequence). CDR3 DNA: TGTGCCTGGTCACAGGGTCGAACGTACGAGCAGTACTTC. Amino acid sequence: CAWSQGRTYEQYF. Complete variable domain (other parts from reference TRBV30 and TRBJ2-7): SQTIHQWPATLVQPVGSPLSLECTVEGTSNPNLYWYRQAAGRGLQLLFYSVGIGQISSEVPQNLSASRPQDRQFILSSKKLLLSDSGFYLCAWSQGRTYEQYFGPGTRLTVT.

This chain links TRBV10-3 with TRBJ2-2; D gene unclear. This CDR3 is built from 16 residues. CDR1 and CDR2 from the germline V gene are ENHRY and SYGVKD. Trimming stripped 6 bases from V and 2 bases from J, with 16 bases between. Here the CDR3 reads CAISNAQRINTGELFF. The CDR3, as DNA: TGTGCCATCAGCAATGCGCAGAGAATCAACACCGGGGAGCTGTTTTTT.

The table lists this clone with a count of one. The chain joins TRBV7-2 to TRBJ2-2, with D tentatively TRBD2 (5 bases). The CDR3 contains 12 residues. CDR1 is SGHTA and CDR2 is FQGNSA in the germline V gene. The V end lost 4 bases, the J end lost 6 bases, and 6 bases lay between the germline ends. The CDR3 reads CASSSRAGELFF. Written as DNA, the CDR3 is TGTGCCAGCAGCTCGAGGGCCGGGGAGCTGTTTTTT.

The rearrangement joins TRBV10-3 to TRBJ2-1; D may be TRBD1 (6 bases). V shed 6 bases and J shed 4 bases, with 16 bases lying between them. In germline, CDR1 is ENHRY, CDR2 SYGVKD. The CDR3 covers 15 residues. CDR3 region: CAIRARGTTYNEQFF. The CDR3, as DNA: TGTGCCATCAGGGCGAGGGGGACCACATACAATGAGCAGTTCTTC.

This chain joins TRBV5-1 and TRBJ2-5; 14 nucleotides align to TRBD2. Unmatched junction bases numbered 3, after V lost 4 bases and J lost 7 bases. Per the germline V gene, CDR1 is SGHRS and CDR2 is YFSETQ. The CDR3 spans 14 residues. The CDR3 reads CASSQTSGGGTQYF. CDR3 nucleotide sequence: TGCGCCAGCAGCCAGACTAGCGGGGGGGGGACCCAGTACTTC.

This clone appeared a single time. This rearrangement joins TRBV6-5 to TRBJ1-1; D remains ambiguous. Germline V gives CDR1 MNHEY, CDR2 SVGAGI. V was trimmed by 10 bases and J by 4 bases, leaving 10 bases between them. The CDR3 runs 11 residues. CDR3 bases: TGTGCCACCGAAGGCGGCACTGAAGCTTTCTTT. This sequence encodes CATEGGTEAFF.

The chain combines TRBV10-3 with TRBJ2-1; no reliable D call. Germline CDR1 is ENHRY and CDR2 is SYGVKD. The CDR3 extends over 12 amino acids. Trimming removed 2 bases at V and 8 bases at J, with 7 bases between. In nucleotides, the CDR3 is TGTGCCATCAGTGAGCTCTGGCATGAGCAGTTCTTC. The encoded protein is CAISELWHEQFF.

The rearrangement joins TRBV5-1 to TRBJ1-2, with D perhaps TRBD1 (5 bases). CDR3 length: 13 amino acids. The V gene lost 3 bases and the J gene lost 8 bases, with 14 bases spanning the gap. Germline CDR1 and CDR2: SGHRS and YFSETQ. CDR3 nucleotides: TGCGCCAGCAGCTACGACAGACTCGGGGGCTACACCTTC. It codes for CASSYDRLGGYTF.

In this sample, this clone turned up once. The J gene is TRBJ2-1, the V gene TRBV1; TRBD1 is the table's D call and was not checked against the DNA. TRBV1 is reported as a pseudogene. This CDR3 has 21 residues. CDR3 sequence reads: CTSSQGSQSRGLGLTENEQFF. CDR3 coding DNA: TGCACCAGCAGCCAAGGCTCCCAGAGCAGGGGGCTGGGACTAACGGAAAATGAGCAGTTCTTC.

The rearrangement links TRBV6-5 to TRBJ2-1; either TRBD1 or TRBD2 may supply D (5 bases each). V lost 7 bases, J lost 0 bases, and 13 bases lay in between. CDR3 length equals 15 residues. The germline V gene has CDR1 MNHEY and CDR2 SVGAGI. CDR3 nucleotide sequence: TGTGCCAGCACTCGGGGAAGGGGCTCCTACAATGAGCAGTTCTTC. Translation: CASTRGRGSYNEQFF.

V usage is TRBV19 and J usage is TRBJ2-1; TRBD2 aligns across 7 bases. V shed 6 bases, J shed 9 bases, and the junction held 11 bases outside the gene matches. CDR3 length: 14 residues. Per germline, CDR1 LNHDA and CDR2 SQIVND (reference sequence). CDR3 loop: CASSPSGQRTEQFF. The CDR3 bases are TGTGCCAGTAGCCCTAGCGGCCAGAGGACTGAGCAGTTCTTC.

The chain joins TRBV9 to TRBJ2-3; perhaps TRBD2 as D (6 bases). The CDR3 has 15 amino acids. V lost 0 bases and J lost 4, with 12 bases in between. CDR1 is SGDLS, CDR2 YYNGEE, per germline. Here the CDR3 DNA reads TGTGCCAGCAGCGTAGAAGGCGGGAATGCAGATACGCAGTATTTT. It translates to CASSVEGGNADTQYF.

This CDR3 reads CSGGRRETQYF. The CDR3 coding sequence is TGCAGCGGGGGGAGGCGGGAGACCCAGTACTTC. The chain has TRBV29-1 and TRBJ2-5, with D possibly TRBD2 on 6 matching bases. The V gene's germline CDR1 is SQVTM and CDR2 ANQGSEA. The V gene lost 7 bases and the J gene lost 5 bases, with 11 bases spanning the gap. This CDR3 contains 11 residues.

The chain has TRBV7-2 and TRBJ2-1; a weak D match, TRBD2 (6 bases). The CDR3 extends over 14 amino acids. Germline V gene lookup returns CDR1 SGHTA and CDR2 FQGNSA. The V end was cut by 3 bases, the J end by 6 bases, with 12 bases between. In DNA, the CDR3 is TGTGCCAGCAGCTTGACGGGAGTGGGCAATGAGCAGTTCTTC. This translates into CASSLTGVGNEQFF.